One T cell receptor beta chain is described in this entry. The junction departs from the called germline gene at one end, perhaps through a read error. RNA and DNA were co-extracted from approximately 20-30 mg of unsorted bulk tissue. Total RNA (approximately 0.5 ug) served as template for TCR beta cDNA synthesis primed by a constant-region primer. For TCR beta, libraries were produced by three nested multiplex PCR rounds using slightly modified ARM-PCR. PCR rounds one and two used TRBV1-TRBV30 forward primers with a C-beta reverse primer for roughly 10 cycles each. Using its own MiXCR run on the multiplex PCR reads, TCRdb lists one record per CDR3 protein. The sample lists under 200,000 distinct CDR3 sequences; roughly 80% were seen once. This CDR3 contains 12 residues. Looked up from germline, CDR1 is SGHDN and CDR2 is FVKESK. The data were obtained in a study of tumor-infiltrating lymphocytes in primary liver carcinoma.

The chain uses TRBV14 and TRBJ2-1; no clear D gene. This clonotype originated in a man aged 40-55 years with primary liver carcinoma and hepatitis B virus infection. Sequenced sample: tumor tissue from primary liver carcinoma. The CDR3 spells CDSSPPSNEQFF. CDR3 nucleotides: TGTGACAGCAGCCCGCCAAGTAATGAGCAGTTCTTC. Using reference TRBV14 and TRBJ2-1 for the parts outside the CDR3, the full variable domain is EAGVTQFPSHSVIEKGQTVTLRCDPISGHDNLYWYRRVMGKEIKFLLHFVKESKQDESGMPNNRFLAERTGGTYSTLKVQPAELEDSGVYFCDSSPPSNEQFFGPGTRLTVL.